There are a few counts of the clone carrying this T cell receptor beta chain. The antigen remains unidentified. These data originate in a study of T cell repertoires in cytomegalovirus infection. For the study at large: Public TCR beta signatures provided an indication of both CMV infection and a matching HLA type. Study-level findings and limits: What dominated the ex vivo response were HLA-C-restricted CMV-specific TCR beta clonotypes. Summed frequency of public TCR beta families distinguished CMV carriers with the relevant HLA.

Using its own MiXCR run on the reads, TCRdb lists one record per CDR3 protein. The sample shows 630,000 or so distinct CDR3 sequences, 24% of them seen only once. Trimming took off 5 bases at V and 10 bases at J, with 9 bases between the two ends. Looked up from germline, CDR1 is SGHAT and CDR2 is FQDESV (reference sequence). The CDR3 has 12 amino acids. The chain uses TRBV11-1 and TRBJ1-6, with D tentatively TRBD1 (5 bases). Sequenced: CD8+ T cells from PBMCs. The source is a human donor in good health (CMV status not recorded). Some clones in this sample may be carry-over from other donors' samples. The CDR3 DNA reads as TGTGCCAGCAGCGACGGGGACTCACCCCTCCACTTT. Its translation is CASSDGDSPLHF.